Listed below are T cell receptor beta chains from one sample, sequenced in a study of regulatory T cells in long-lasting Graves disease. TCRdb ran MiXCR on the multiplex PCR reads and lists one entry per CDR3 protein. Among 400,000 to 500,000 distinct CDR3 sequences listed, roughly 15% were seen once. The same data also went into a second study, on T cells in Graves' hyperthyroidism and ophthalmopathy.

Material: peripheral blood mononuclear cells (PBMCs), obtained at new diagnosis, from a patient treated with antithyroid drugs. The receptors here all came from a young woman with Graves disease. The CDR3 runs from the conserved cysteine through the conserved F or W. Each record gives: J gene, V gene, CDR3 protein.

TRBJ2-2	TRBV10-3	CAISSASGRATGELFF
TRBJ2-2	TRBV20-1	CSAKGPYAGELFF
TRBJ2-3	TRBV6-1	CASKAGGPDTQYF
TRBJ2-2	TRBV10-2	CASRPQGAVTGELFF
TRBJ2-7	TRBV7-6	CASSETRTSGRGSYEQYF
TRBJ2-2	TRBV29-1	CSVEPPSNTGELFF
TRBJ2-1	TRBV28	CASSYKFNEQFF
TRBJ2-7	TRBV2	CASSSQGSKQYF
TRBJ1-2	TRBV2	CASSSRDASNYGYTF
TRBJ2-3	TRBV20-1	CSASDSGGTGTQYF
TRBJ2-3	TRBV5-1	CASSLGTRTGTDTQYF
TRBJ1-5	TRBV28	CASSFGLGGGGQPQHF
TRBJ1-5	TRBV12-3/TRBV12-4	CASRRDWGQPQHF
TRBJ2-3	TRBV11-2	CASSSMSDTQYF
TRBJ2-1	TRBV7-9	CASSPLVFGTFNEQFF
TRBJ1-6	TRBV20-1	CSARDPFGGNSPLHF
TRBJ2-1	TRBV6-2/TRBV6-3	CASSYSRAYNEQFF
TRBJ2-5	TRBV6-5	CASSYSPGGERETQYF
TRBJ1-1	TRBV7-3	CASSSLLNTEAFF
TRBJ2-3	TRBV10-3	CAISVEATSTDTQYF
TRBJ2-3	TRBV12-3/TRBV12-4	CASGLAGGDTQYF
TRBJ2-7	TRBV19	CASTLRAGYYEQYF
TRBJ1-1	TRBV28	CASSQAGASTEAFF
TRBJ1-5	TRBV6-2/TRBV6-3	CASSPWRGTSNQPQHF
TRBJ2-3	TRBV5-1	CASQNRADTQYF
TRBJ2-1	TRBV27	CASSRPGTSGRDPNEQFF
TRBJ2-1	TRBV5-4	CASSSQGAEQFF
TRBJ1-5	TRBV7-2	CASSLLVNQPQHF
TRBJ2-7	TRBV6-1	CASKTARGPYEQYF
TRBJ2-1	TRBV5-1	CASSGIISRPYNEQFF
TRBJ2-1	TRBV5-1	CASSLGVGRTNEQFF
TRBJ1-5	TRBV11-2	CASSVGTGGNQPQHF
TRBJ2-7	TRBV3-1	CASSQPLGEKVYEQYF
TRBJ2-2	TRBV20-1	CSARDGRASSTGELFF
TRBJ2-1	TRBV27	CASSPLLAGGHPGGEQFF
TRBJ2-1	TRBV28	CASSVQLAGYNEQFF
TRBJ2-3	TRBV10-3	CAIRAEVTDTQYF
TRBJ1-1	TRBV9	CASSVGPRNTEAFF
TRBJ1-1	TRBV12-3/TRBV12-4	CASSPGQGKWYTKAFF
TRBJ1-6	TRBV6-5	CASSYSGGDSPLHF
TRBJ1-1	TRBV6-1	CASRGPEAYTEAFF
TRBJ2-1	TRBV7-2	CASSPPGIGLATLAQFF
TRBJ1-4	TRBV28	CASSVYLGRGEKLFF
TRBJ1-1	TRBV20-1	CSARVPGVDTEAFF
TRBJ1-1	TRBV3-1	CASSHGGRGNTEAFF
TRBJ2-1	TRBV20-1	CSARGTSGRAVNEQFF
.	TRBV7-9	CASSSYGSSYNEQYF